These 25 T cell receptor beta chains were sequenced from one sample in a study of blood T cell repertoires in COVID-19. Profiled with immunoSEQ multiplex PCR; TCRdb holds only in-frame clones, not every one. Among approximately 270,000 clones listed, 80% to 90% were seen once. What was sequenced was peripheral blood. All receptors derive from a man aged 25-40 years with acute or convalescent COVID-19.

J is TRBJ1-2 and V is TRBV28, with D uncertain. The germline V and J ends were trimmed by 7 bases and 1 base, with 7 bases remaining between them. The germline V gene has CDR1 MDHEN and CDR2 SYDVKM. The CDR3 is made up of 12 amino acids. Written as DNA, the CDR3 is TGTGCCAGCAACGAGCATAACTATGGCTACACCTTC. Translating gives CASNEHNYGYTF.

This clone was counted once. The CDR3 spells CASSDPGQLNTEAFF. In DNA, the CDR3 is TGTGCCAGCAGTGATCCGGGACAGTTGAACACTGAAGCTTTCTTT. The chain employs TRBV28 and TRBJ1-1; 7 positions agree with TRBD1. With V trimmed by 5 bases and J by 0 bases, 6 bases remained unmatched. The CDR3 is made up of 15 amino acids. Looked up from germline, CDR1 is MDHEN and CDR2 is SYDVKM. Using reference TRBV28 and TRBJ1-1 for the parts outside the CDR3, the full variable domain is DVKVTQSSRYLVKRTGEKVFLECVQDMDHENMFWYRQDPGLGLRLIYFSYDVKMKEKGDIPEGYSVSREKKERFSLILESASTNQTSMYLCASSDPGQLNTEAFFGQGTRLTVV.

The chain recombines TRBV28 with TRBJ1-2; 7 positions match TRBD1. The V segment lost 5 bases and the J segment 7 bases; nucleotides outside the gene matches: 7. The germline V gene has CDR1 MDHEN and CDR2 SYDVKM. CDR3 size: 13 residues. The CDR3 DNA reads as TGTGCCAGCAGTCGGGACAGCGTCGCTGGCTACACCTTC. It translates to CASSRDSVAGYTF.

V is TRBV15 and J is TRBJ1-6; TRBD1 agrees at 11 bases. V lost 3 bases and J lost 14; bases outside the gene matches: 12. In germline, CDR1 is LNHNV, CDR2 YYDKDF (reference sequence). The CDR3 length is 16 residues. CDR3 nucleotide sequence: TGTGCCACCAGCAGCCCCCGGACAGGGGGCGCCCGGGCCCTCCACTTT. Translated: CATSSPRTGGARALHF.

The CDR3, as DNA: TGCGCCAGCAGCCAAGATGGCAGGGGGAATACGAGGCAGTACTTC. Its translation: CASSQDGRGNTRQYF. V and J are TRBV4-1 and TRBJ2-7; 7 nucleotides line up with TRBD1. This CDR3 is 15 amino acids long. Unmatched junction bases numbered 11, after V lost 0 bases and J lost 9 bases. Germline V gene data show CDR1 as MGHRA and CDR2 as YSYEKL.

This clone came up once. In DNA form, the CDR3 reads TGTGCCAGCAGTTACGGGGGGAACTATAATTCACCCCTCCACTTT. Its translation: CASSYGGNYNSPLHF. V gene TRBV6-5 combines with J gene TRBJ1-6, with TRBD1 as a possible D gene (5 bases). The CDR3 has 15 amino acids. Germline CDR1 MNHEY, CDR2 SVGAGI. Between the trimmed V and J ends, which lost 2 bases and 3 bases, there was a span of 8 bases.

The CDR3 here is CASSLSTAGARGGVNIQYF. For the CDR3, the DNA is TGTGCCAGCAGCTTGTCTACAGCGGGGGCCCGGGGGGGTGTGAACATTCAGTACTTC. The chain couples TRBV5-4 to TRBJ2-4; 8 bases align to TRBD2. The CDR3 contains 19 residues. The V gene's germline CDR1 is SGHNT and CDR2 YYREEE (reference sequence). Unmatched junction bases numbered 19, after V lost 1 base and J lost 7 bases.

This chain links TRBV10-3 with TRBJ1-5; D uncertain. CDR1 is ENHRY and CDR2 is SYGVKD in the germline V gene. The V end lost 10 bases, the J end lost 4 bases, and 14 bases lay between the germline ends. The CDR3 totals 13 residues. Here the CDR3 reads CATVDNPNQPQHF. CDR3 coding DNA: TGTGCCACCGTAGATAACCCAAATCAGCCCCAGCATTTT.

This clone was counted once. This chain connects TRBV3-1 (or the pseudogene TRBV3-2) to TRBJ1-6, with 10 bases lining up with TRBD1. The CDR3 is made up of 15 amino acids. J lost 9 bases, V lost 3 bases, and 5 bases had no gene match. Germline V gives CDR1 LGHDT, CDR2 YNNKEL (reference sequence). For the CDR3, the DNA is TGTGCCAGCAGCCATTCGGGACAGGGGACTTCACCCCTCCACTTT. This gives the protein CASSHSGQGTSPLHF.

This clone was observed once. The rearrangement links TRBV29-1 to TRBJ2-1, with 10 bases aligning to TRBD2. The germline CDR1 and CDR2 sequences are SQVTM and ANQGSEA. Losses at the gene ends were 6 bases for V and 0 bases for J; bases not matched to a gene: 5. This CDR3 comprises 15 residues. CDR3 sequence reads: CSVASGRNSYNEQFF. The CDR3 region has the DNA TGCAGCGTGGCTAGCGGGAGAAACTCCTACAATGAGCAGTTCTTC.

This rearrangement joins TRBV20-1 to TRBJ1-3, with D possibly TRBD1 on 5 matching bases. V was clipped by 2 bases and J by 9 bases, with 8 bases between them. Germline loops: CDR1 DFQATT, CDR2 SNEGSKA (reference sequence). The CDR3 covers 11 residues. CDR3 loop: CSARQGGTIYF. CDR3 nucleotide sequence: TGCAGTGCTAGACAGGGCGGCACCATATATTTT.

The chain uses TRBV7-2 and TRBJ1-1; 10 bases line up with TRBD1. This CDR3 has 16 residues. Germline V gene lookup returns CDR1 SGHTA and CDR2 FQGNSA. Trimming cost V 6 bases and J 4 bases; bases outside gene matches: 11. The CDR3 here is CASRPGTGVVTTEAFF. The CDR3, as DNA: TGTGCCAGCAGGCCCGGGACAGGGGTTGTCACCACTGAAGCTTTCTTT.

The chain joins TRBV7-2 to TRBJ1-1; D perhaps matches TRBD1 (6 bases). V was pared by 3 bases and J by 6 bases, with 11 bases between. The germline V gene encodes CDR1 SGHTA and CDR2 FQGNSA. CDR3 length: 13 residues. The CDR3 DNA reads as TGTGCCAGCAGCTTCCGGGAGGGGGCTGAAGCTTTCTTT. Its protein product is CASSFREGAEAFF.

V usage is TRBV27 and J usage is TRBJ1-5; 8 nucleotides align to TRBD1. CDR3 length: 16 amino acids. The ends lost 5 bases at V and 6 bases at J; junction bases unmatched: 12. Per germline, CDR1 MNHEY and CDR2 SMNVEV (reference sequence). CDR3 region: CASSPIDRGRSQPQHF. DNA of the CDR3: TGTGCCAGCAGTCCGATAGACAGGGGAAGATCTCAGCCCCAGCATTTT.

This clone was counted a single time. V usage is TRBV28 and J usage is TRBJ2-2, with 7 bases matching TRBD2. The CDR3 spans 15 residues. With V trimmed by 10 bases and J by 0 bases, 8 bases remained unmatched. In germline, CDR1 is MDHEN, CDR2 SYDVKM. The CDR3 DNA reads TGTGCCACCTTACCTAGCGGAGCGAACACCGGGGAGCTGTTTTTT. Protein: CATLPSGANTGELFF.

V gene TRBV7-8 combines with J gene TRBJ1-6; D is ambiguous. V was clipped by 6 bases and J by 6 bases, with 6 bases between them. The CDR3 is 12 amino acids. The germline V gene has CDR1 SGHVS and CDR2 FQNEAQ. CDR3 DNA sequence: TGTGCCAGCAGGAACGGTAATTCACCCCTCCACTTT. Translated, it gives CASRNGNSPLHF.

V gene TRBV29-1 combines with J gene TRBJ2-7, with D maybe TRBD2 (6 bases). There are 13 residues in the CDR3. V lost 3 bases and J 5 bases, leaving 14 bases between the germline ends. Looked up from germline, CDR1 is SQVTM and CDR2 is ANQGSEA. The CDR3 spells CSVEGGVVHEQYF. In nucleotides, the CDR3 is TGCAGCGTTGAGGGGGGAGTAGTCCACGAGCAGTACTTC.

This chain uses TRBV25-1 with TRBJ2-7, with D perhaps matching TRBD2 (5 bases). V lost 1 base and J 0 bases, leaving 10 bases between the germline ends. Germline V gene sequence: CDR1 MGHDK, CDR2 SYGVNS. The CDR3 is 15 residues long. Here the CDR3 DNA reads TGTGCCAGCAGTGAATTGAGAGGGAGCTCCTACGAGCAGTACTTC. Its protein product is CASSELRGSSYEQYF.

CDR3: CASSQWDRGRNEQYF. CDR3 nucleotide sequence: TGTGCCAGCAGCCAGTGGGACAGGGGGCGAAACGAGCAGTACTTC. The chain uses TRBV3-1 (or the pseudogene TRBV3-2) and TRBJ2-7; TRBD1 agrees at 12 bases. Per germline, CDR1 LGHDT and CDR2 YNNKEL (reference sequence). Trimming cost V 3 bases and J 5 bases; bases outside gene matches: 5. The CDR3 loop spans 15 amino acids.

This rearrangement joins TRBV27 to TRBJ1-1; D possibly corresponds to TRBD1 (5 bases). The V end lost 2 bases, the J end lost 8 bases, and 18 bases lay between the germline ends. CDR3 length: 15 amino acids. Per germline, CDR1 MNHEY and CDR2 SMNVEV (reference sequence). CDR3: CASSLTYRLRDEAFF. As DNA, the CDR3 is TGTGCCAGCAGTTTAACCTACAGGTTACGTGACGAAGCTTTCTTT.

The chain has TRBV27 and TRBJ1-5; the D is unclear. Germline values: CDR1 MNHEY, CDR2 SMNVEV (reference sequence). Deletions cut 0 bases from V and 1 base from J, with 4 bases between. The CDR3 covers 14 residues. CDR3 bases: TGTGCCAGCAGTTTATCACGGAGCAATCAGCCCCAGCATTTT. Translating it yields CASSLSRSNQPQHF.

V gene TRBV27 combines with J gene TRBJ1-1, with 7 bases lining up with TRBD1. V lost 6 bases, J lost 0 bases, and 7 bases stayed unmatched. The CDR3 is 15 residues long. CDR1 MNHEY and CDR2 SMNVEV come from the germline V gene (reference sequence). The chain's CDR3 is CASRTPTGMNTEAFF. The CDR3 DNA is TGTGCCAGCAGAACTCCGACAGGGATGAACACTGAAGCTTTCTTT.

This clone was seen once. The chain joins TRBV9 to TRBJ2-3; D is uncertain. V shed 4 bases and J shed 5 bases, with 11 bases lying between them. The CDR3 sequence is 13 residues long. Germline CDR1 and CDR2: SGDLS and YYNGEE. The CDR3 sequence is CASSPTELDTQYF. The CDR3 region has the DNA TGTGCCAGCAGCCCCACCGAGTTAGATACGCAGTATTTT. Supplemented by reference TRBV9 and TRBJ2-3, the full variable domain reads DSGVTQTPKHLITATGQRVTLRCSPRSGDLSVYWYQQSLDQGLQFLIQYYNGEERAKGNILERFSAQQFPDLHSELNLSSLELGDSALYFCASSPTELDTQYFGPGTRLTVL.

The V call is TRBV24-1, the J call TRBJ2-5; D call uncertain. V was pared by 1 base and J by 2 bases, with 4 bases between. The germline CDR1 and CDR2 sequences are KGHDR and SFDVKD. The CDR3 runs to 13 residues. This chain's CDR3 is CATSDLQQETQYF. The DNA for the CDR3 is TGTGCCACCAGTGATTTACAGCAAGAGACCCAGTACTTC.

This chain connects TRBV30 to TRBJ2-2, with a weak D call TRBD1 (6 bases). The V end was cut by 4 bases, the J end by 2 bases, with 11 bases between. Per the germline V gene, CDR1 is GTSNPN and CDR2 is SVGIG (reference sequence). The CDR3 contains 14 residues. DNA of the CDR3: TGTGCCTGGAAATGGACAGAAAACACCGGGGAGCTGTTTTTT. Translating gives CAWKWTENTGELFF. Filled out from reference TRBV30 and TRBJ2-2, the complete variable domain reads SQTIHQWPATLVQPVGSPLSLECTVEGTSNPNLYWYRQAAGRGLQLLFYSVGIGQISSEVPQNLSASRPQDRQFILSSKKLLLSDSGFYLCAWKWTENTGELFFGEGSRLTVL.